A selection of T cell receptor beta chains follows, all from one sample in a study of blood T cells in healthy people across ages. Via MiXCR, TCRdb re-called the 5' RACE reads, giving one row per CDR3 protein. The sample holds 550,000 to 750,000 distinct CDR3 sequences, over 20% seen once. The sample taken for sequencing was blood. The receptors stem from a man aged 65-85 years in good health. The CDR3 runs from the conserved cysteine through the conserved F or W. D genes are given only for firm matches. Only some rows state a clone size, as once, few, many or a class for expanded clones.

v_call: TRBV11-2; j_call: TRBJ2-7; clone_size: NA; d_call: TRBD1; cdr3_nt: TGTGCCAGCAGCGCAACCGGGACAGGGATGTACGAGCAGTACTTC; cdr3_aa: CASSATGTGMYEQYF
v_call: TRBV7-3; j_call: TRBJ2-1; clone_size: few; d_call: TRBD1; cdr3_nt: TGTGCCAGCAGCGTGGACAGGGCGGGCAATGAGCAGTTCTTC; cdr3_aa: CASSVDRAGNEQFF
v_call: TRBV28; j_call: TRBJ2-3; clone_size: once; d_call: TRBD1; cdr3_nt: TGTGCCAGCAGTTTCGAGACAGGGAGCACAGATACGCAGTATTTT; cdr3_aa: CASSFETGSTDTQYF
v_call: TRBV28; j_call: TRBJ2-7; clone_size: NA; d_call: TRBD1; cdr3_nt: TGTGCCAGCAGGCCCGGGACAGCATCCACCGAGCGGTACTTC; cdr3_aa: CASRPGTASTERYF
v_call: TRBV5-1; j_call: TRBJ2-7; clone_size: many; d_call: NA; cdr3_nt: TGCGCCAGCAGCTTGGCCGGGGTGGGGTCCTACGAGCAGTACTTC; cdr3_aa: CASSLAGVGSYEQYF
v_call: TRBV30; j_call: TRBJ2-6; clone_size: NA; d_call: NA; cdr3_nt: TGTGCCTGGAGCTTAGGGGGCTCTGGGGCCAACGTCCTGACTTTC; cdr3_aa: CAWSLGGSGANVLTF
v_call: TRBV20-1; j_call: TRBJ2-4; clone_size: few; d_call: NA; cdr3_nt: TGCAGTGCTAGAGATATCGAGGTGATTCTAGCCAAAAACATTCAGTACTTC; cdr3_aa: CSARDIEVILAKNIQYF
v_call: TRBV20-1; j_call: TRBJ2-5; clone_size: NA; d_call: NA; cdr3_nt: TGCAGTGTTTTCCGTGGGGGGAGTGCGGAGACCCAGTACTTC; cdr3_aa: CSVFRGGSAETQYF
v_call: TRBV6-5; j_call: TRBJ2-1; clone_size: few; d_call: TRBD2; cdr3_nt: TGTGCCAGCAGTTACTCGATTGGTGCTAGCGGGAGCCATGAGCAGTTCTTC; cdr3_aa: CASSYSIGASGSHEQFF
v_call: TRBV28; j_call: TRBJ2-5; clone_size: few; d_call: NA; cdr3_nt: TGTGCCAGCTGCACAGCGGGCGGAGGAGTCTACGAGCAGCACTTC; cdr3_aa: CASCTAGGGVYEQHF
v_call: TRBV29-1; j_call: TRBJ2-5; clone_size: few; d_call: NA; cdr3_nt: TGCAGCGGGACAGCACAAGAGACCCAGTACTTC; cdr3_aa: CSGTAQETQYF
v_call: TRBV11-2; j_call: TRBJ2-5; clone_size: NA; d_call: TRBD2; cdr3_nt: TGTGCCAGCAGCTTAGATCCGATAGCGGGAGTTCGGGAGACCCAGTACTTC; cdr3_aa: CASSLDPIAGVRETQYF
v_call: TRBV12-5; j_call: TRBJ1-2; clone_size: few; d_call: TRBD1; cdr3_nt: TGTGCTAGTGGTTTGGTACGGGACAGGGATTATGGCTACACCTTC; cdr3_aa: CASGLVRDRDYGYTF
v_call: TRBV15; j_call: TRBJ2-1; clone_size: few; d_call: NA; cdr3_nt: TGTGCCACCAGCAGAGTTAGCTACAATGAGCAGTTCTTC; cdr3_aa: CATSRVSYNEQFF
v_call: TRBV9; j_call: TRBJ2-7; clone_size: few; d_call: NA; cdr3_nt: TGTGCCAGCAGCATCCCCGGGGGTGGCTACGAGCAGTACTTC; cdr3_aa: CASSIPGGGYEQYF
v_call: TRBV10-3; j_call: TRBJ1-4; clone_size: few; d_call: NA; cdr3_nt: TGTGCCATCAGTGAGGGGGGGACTGAACTGTTTTTT; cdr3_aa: CAISEGGTELFF
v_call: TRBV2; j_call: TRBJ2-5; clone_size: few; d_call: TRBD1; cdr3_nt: TGTGCCAGTAGGGAAACAGGGGTCCAAGAGACCCAGTACTTC; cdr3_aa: CASRETGVQETQYF
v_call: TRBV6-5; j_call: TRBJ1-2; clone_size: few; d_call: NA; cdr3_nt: TGTGCCAGCAGTCAGGGGCAGGGGTACTATGGCTACACCTTC; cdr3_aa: CASSQGQGYYGYTF
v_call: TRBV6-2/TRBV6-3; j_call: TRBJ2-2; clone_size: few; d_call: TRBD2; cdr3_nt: TGTGCCAGCAGTTACTCTTACAGGCTAGCGGGAGAAGAGGAGCTGTTTTTT; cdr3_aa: CASSYSYRLAGEEELFF